The 20 T cell receptor beta chains below were found in one sample sequenced in a study of blood T cell repertoires in COVID-19. Measured with immunoSEQ multiplex PCR; TCRdb has only the in-frame clones, and not every one. Of under 200,000 clones in the sample, 85% to 90% were seen once. Sequencing was done on a sample of PBMCs or T cells enriched from blood (not recorded which). These receptors were taken from a woman between 40 and 50 years old in a cohort exposed to, infected with or recovered from COVID-19 (not recorded which).

The chain has TRBV12-3 or TRBV12-4 and TRBJ2-7; 7 positions agree with TRBD1. CDR3 length: 13 residues. The ends lost 5 bases at V and 5 bases at J; junction bases unmatched: 6. CDR3 nucleotides: TGTGCCAGCAGTGCCTTCCAGGGGGACGAGCAGTACTTC. This codes for CASSAFQGDEQYF.

The chain recombines TRBV10-2 with TRBJ2-1; TRBD2 aligns across 12 bases. V was pared by 6 bases and J by 6 bases, with 6 bases of the junction left unmatched. The CDR3 consists of 15 residues. Germline V gene lookup returns CDR1 WSHSY and CDR2 SAAADI. The CDR3 sequence is CASRDGLAGFNEQFF. The CDR3 DNA follows: TGCGCCAGCAGGGATGGACTAGCGGGGTTCAATGAGCAGTTCTTC.

This clone appeared a single time. V is TRBV28 and J is TRBJ1-2; 7 nucleotides agree with TRBD1. V shed 9 bases, J shed 2 bases, and the junction held 0 bases outside the gene matches. This CDR3 has 11 residues. The germline V gene encodes CDR1 MDHEN and CDR2 SYDVKM. The CDR3 coding sequence is TGTGCCAGACAGGGGAACTATGGCTACACCTTC. Encoded protein: CARQGNYGYTF.

V and J are TRBV6-2 or TRBV6-3 and TRBJ2-7; TRBD1 aligns across 8 bases. This CDR3 has 17 residues. V dropped 2 bases and J dropped 4; count of bases not matched to a gene: 13. CDR1 MNHEY and CDR2 SVGEGT come from the germline V gene. CDR3 DNA sequence: TGTGCCAGCAGTTACCGGACAGGGAGAAAGGGCCAATACGAGCAGTACTTC. It codes for CASSYRTGRKGQYEQYF.

This chain uses TRBV27 with TRBJ2-7; D perhaps matches TRBD2 (7 bases). With 2 bases removed from V and 2 bases from J, the gap between germline ends came to 13 bases. The CDR3 runs to 15 residues. Germline assignment: CDR1 MNHEY and CDR2 SMNVEV (reference sequence). CDR3 sequence: CASSLRGGRAYEQYF. The CDR3 DNA reads TGTGCCAGCAGTTTAAGAGGGGGGAGGGCCTACGAGCAGTACTTC.

This chain links TRBV6-5 with TRBJ2-7; 10 nucleotides agree with TRBD2. Per germline, CDR1 MNHEY and CDR2 SVGAGI. Trimming at V came to 6 bases and at J to 2 bases, leaving 7 bases not matched to a gene. The CDR3 is 15 amino acids. CDR3 in amino acids: CASRVGLAKTYEQYF. The DNA for the CDR3 is TGTGCCAGCAGGGTGGGACTAGCGAAGACCTACGAGCAGTACTTC.

The genes are TRBV7-2 and TRBJ1-2; 7 nucleotides align to TRBD1. There are 12 residues in the CDR3. Trimming at V came to 10 bases and at J to 2 bases, leaving 4 bases not matched to a gene. Germline assignment: CDR1 SGHTA and CDR2 FQGNSA. CDR3 protein: CAKETGNYGYTF. CDR3 nucleotide sequence: TGTGCCAAAGAGACAGGGAACTATGGCTACACCTTC.

The J gene is TRBJ2-7, the V gene TRBV28, with 12 bases fitting TRBD1. In germline, CDR1 is MDHEN, CDR2 SYDVKM. The length of the CDR3 is 17 residues. The J segment lost 4 bases and the V segment lost 2 bases, leaving 9 bases of the junction unmatched. CDR3 sequence: CASSLGPGTGGMYEQYF. The CDR3 DNA reads TGTGCCAGCAGTTTAGGCCCCGGGACAGGGGGCATGTACGAGCAGTACTTC.

V is TRBV5-1 and J is TRBJ1-3; D is undetermined. Germline V lookup: CDR1 SGHRS, CDR2 YFSETQ. This CDR3 has 15 residues. Trimming took off 4 bases at V and 2 bases at J, with 13 bases between the two ends. CDR3 in amino acids: CASSLGPGTGNTIYF. CDR3 DNA: TGCGCCAGCAGCCTAGGGCCGGGGACTGGAAACACCATATATTTT.

This chain links TRBV11-2 with TRBJ1-5; 9 nucleotides agree with TRBD1. Germline V gives CDR1 SGHAT, CDR2 FQNNGV. There are 16 residues in the CDR3. Germline trimming cut 2 bases from V and 4 bases from J; bases unmatched to any gene: 6. The CDR3 DNA reads TGTGCCAGCAGCTTACAGTCGGGGACAGGGAATCAGCCCCAGCATTTT. Translation gives CASSLQSGTGNQPQHF.

This clone was seen just once. The chain joins TRBV5-1 to TRBJ2-5, with 9 bases identical to TRBD2. This CDR3 comprises 17 residues. The J segment lost 5 bases and the V segment lost 0 bases, leaving 11 bases of the junction unmatched. Germline assignment: CDR1 SGHRS and CDR2 YFSETQ. The CDR3 DNA sequence: TGCGCCAGCAGCTTGGCCGGTAGCGGGAGTGTTGGGGAGACCCAGTACTTC. It translates to CASSLAGSGSVGETQYF. The whole variable domain, filled in from reference TRBV5-1 and TRBJ2-5, reads KAGVTQTPRYLIKTRGQQVTLSCSPISGHRSVSWYQQTPGQGLQFLFEYFSETQRNKGNFPGRFSGRQFSNSRSEMNVSTLELGDSALYLCASSLAGSGSVGETQYFGPGTRLLVL.

The V gene is TRBV11-3, the J gene TRBJ2-7; perhaps TRBD2 as D (6 bases). Germline assignment: CDR1 SGHNT and CDR2 YENEEA. The CDR3 has 13 residues. V was clipped by 3 bases and J by 2 bases, with 8 bases between them. The CDR3 reads CASSLRGPYEQYF. CDR3 DNA sequence: TGTGCCAGCAGCTTGCGGGGACCCTACGAGCAGTACTTC.

The gene calls are TRBV2 and TRBJ1-5, with D unclear. Trimming cost V 5 bases and J 10 bases, with 21 bases left between them. The CDR3 contains 15 residues. The germline V gene has CDR1 SNHLY and CDR2 FYNNEI. The CDR3: CASSRGSEGHPPQHF. The CDR3 region has the DNA TGTGCCAGCAGTCGGGGATCGGAGGGCCACCCACCCCAGCATTTT.

This clone occurred a few times. The V call is TRBV3-1 (or the pseudogene TRBV3-2), the J call TRBJ2-1, with TRBD2 matching 7 bases. Germline CDR1 reads LGHDT; CDR2 reads YNNKEL (reference sequence). V was pared by 1 base and J by 3 bases, with 3 bases of the junction left unmatched. The CDR3 totals 15 residues. CDR3 protein: CASSQAGTNYNEQFF. For the CDR3, the DNA is TGTGCCAGCAGCCAAGCCGGGACTAACTACAATGAGCAGTTCTTC.

The J gene is TRBJ1-2, the V gene TRBV7-9; 8 bases match TRBD1. V lost 4 bases to trimming and J lost 4 bases; unmatched junction nucleotides: 11. The CDR3 is 16 amino acids. Per the germline V gene, CDR1 is SEHNR and CDR2 is FQNEAQ (reference sequence). CDR3 in DNA: TGTGCCAGCAGCTCGCTCCCTACAGGGGGTACCTATGGCTACACCTTC. Its translation: CASSSLPTGGTYGYTF.

The chain is built from TRBV5-5 and TRBJ2-1, with TRBD1 matching over 7 bases. This CDR3 has 19 residues. CDR1 is SGHKS, CDR2 YYEKEE, per germline (reference sequence). V was clipped by 1 base and J by 6 bases; unmatched bases: 19. CDR3 sequence: CASSLLAGGVAVVSNEQFF. In DNA form, the CDR3 reads TGTGCCAGCAGCTTGTTGGCAGGGGGTGTAGCTGTAGTTTCCAATGAGCAGTTCTTC.

J is TRBJ1-5 and V is TRBV5-1, with 7 nucleotides matching TRBD1. The CDR3 sequence is 15 residues long. V dropped 2 bases and J dropped 0; count of bases not matched to a gene: 2. Looked up from germline, CDR1 is SGHRS and CDR2 is YFSETQ. The CDR3 region has the DNA TGCGCCAGCAGCTTACAGGGGTATAGCAATCAGCCCCAGCATTTT. Amino acid sequence: CASSLQGYSNQPQHF.

V is TRBV27 and J is TRBJ2-3, with 9 bases matching TRBD1. V dropped 5 bases and J dropped 11; count of bases not matched to a gene: 14. Germline CDR1 reads MNHEY; CDR2 reads SMNVEV (reference sequence). The CDR3 has 15 amino acids. The CDR3, as DNA: TGTGCCAGCAGTCCATTGGACAGGGGAGATGGTAAGCAGTATTTT. The encoded protein is CASSPLDRGDGKQYF.

CDR3 DNA: TGCGCCAGCAGCCAAGAATCCCCACGCGGAGAAGCTTTCTTT. Its protein is CASSQESPRGEAFF. V is TRBV4-1 and J is TRBJ1-1; no clear D gene. The CDR3 consists of 14 residues. Germline V gene data show CDR1 as MGHRA and CDR2 as YSYEKL. V lost 0 bases and J 8 bases, leaving 13 bases between the germline ends.

CDR3 amino acids: CASSPTTGHGSKNIQYF. For the CDR3, the DNA is TGCGCCAGCAGCCCAACCACGGGACACGGATCCAAAAACATTCAGTACTTC. This chain uses TRBV4-1 with TRBJ2-4; possibly TRBD1 for D (6 bases). Germline CDR1 MGHRA, CDR2 YSYEKL. Between the trimmed V and J ends, which lost 4 bases and 2 bases, there was a span of 18 bases. This CDR3 comprises 17 residues.